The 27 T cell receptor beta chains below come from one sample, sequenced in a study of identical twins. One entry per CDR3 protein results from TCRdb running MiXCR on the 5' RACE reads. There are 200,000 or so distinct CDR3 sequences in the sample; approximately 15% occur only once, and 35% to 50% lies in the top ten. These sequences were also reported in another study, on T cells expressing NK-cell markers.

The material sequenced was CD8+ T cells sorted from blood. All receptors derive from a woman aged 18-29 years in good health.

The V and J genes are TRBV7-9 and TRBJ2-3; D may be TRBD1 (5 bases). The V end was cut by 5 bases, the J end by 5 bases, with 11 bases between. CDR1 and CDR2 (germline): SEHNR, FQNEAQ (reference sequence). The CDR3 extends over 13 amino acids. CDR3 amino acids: CASSPGQLDTQYF. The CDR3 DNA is TGTGCCAGCAGCCCCGGACAATTAGATACGCAGTATTTT.

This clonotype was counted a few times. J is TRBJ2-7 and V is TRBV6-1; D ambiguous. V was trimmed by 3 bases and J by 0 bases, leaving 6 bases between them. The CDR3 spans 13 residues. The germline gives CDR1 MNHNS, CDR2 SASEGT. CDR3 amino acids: CASSDTDSYEQYF. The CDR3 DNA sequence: TGTGCCAGCAGTGACACCGACTCCTACGAGCAGTACTTC.

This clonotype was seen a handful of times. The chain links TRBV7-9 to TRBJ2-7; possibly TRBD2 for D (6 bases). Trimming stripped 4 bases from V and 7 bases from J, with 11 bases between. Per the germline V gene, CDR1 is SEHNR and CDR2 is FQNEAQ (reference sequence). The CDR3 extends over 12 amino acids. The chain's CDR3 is CASSSRSGEQYF. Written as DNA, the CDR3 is TGTGCCAGCAGCTCAAGGAGCGGGGAGCAGTACTTC.

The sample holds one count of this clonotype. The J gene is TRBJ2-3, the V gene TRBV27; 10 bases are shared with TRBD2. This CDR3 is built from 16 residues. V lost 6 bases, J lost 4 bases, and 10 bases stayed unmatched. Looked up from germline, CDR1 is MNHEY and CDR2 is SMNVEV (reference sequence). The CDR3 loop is CASRAPAAGGPDTQYF. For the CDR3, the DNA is TGTGCCAGCAGGGCCCCAGCAGCGGGGGGGCCAGATACGCAGTATTTT.

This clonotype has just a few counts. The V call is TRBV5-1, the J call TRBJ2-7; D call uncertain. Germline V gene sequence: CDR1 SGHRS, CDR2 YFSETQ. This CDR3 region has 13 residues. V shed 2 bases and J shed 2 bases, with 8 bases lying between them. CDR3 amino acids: CASSFDATYEQYF. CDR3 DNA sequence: TGCGCCAGCAGCTTTGATGCAACCTACGAGCAGTACTTC.

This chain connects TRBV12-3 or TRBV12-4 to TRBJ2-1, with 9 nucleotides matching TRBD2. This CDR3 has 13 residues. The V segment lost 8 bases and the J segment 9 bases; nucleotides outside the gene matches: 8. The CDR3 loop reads CASGAGGLFEQFF. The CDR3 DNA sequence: TGTGCCAGCGGCGCGGGAGGGCTTTTTGAGCAGTTCTTC.

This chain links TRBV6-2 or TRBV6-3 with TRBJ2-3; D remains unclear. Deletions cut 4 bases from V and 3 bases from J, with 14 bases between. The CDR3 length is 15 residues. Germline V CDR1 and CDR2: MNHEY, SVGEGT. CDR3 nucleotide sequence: TGTGCCAGCAGTTCGGAAAGCGTCCCGACAGATACGCAGTATTTT. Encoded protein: CASSSESVPTDTQYF.

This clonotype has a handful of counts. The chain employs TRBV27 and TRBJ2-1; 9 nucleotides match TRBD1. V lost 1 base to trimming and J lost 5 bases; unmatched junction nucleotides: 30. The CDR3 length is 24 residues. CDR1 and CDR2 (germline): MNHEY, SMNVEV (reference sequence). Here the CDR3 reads CASSLLVGQGGGARWVGGDNEQFF. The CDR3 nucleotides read TGTGCCAGCAGTTTATTGGTGGGACAGGGAGGTGGCGCGCGGTGGGTTGGTGGCGACAATGAGCAGTTCTTC.

CDR3 nucleotides: TGCAGCGTTGAACCAGCGGGAGCCACCTACAATGAGCAGTTCTTC. Translation gives CSVEPAGATYNEQFF. The gene calls are TRBV29-1 and TRBJ2-1, with 8 bases that match TRBD2. This CDR3 contains 15 residues. Germline CDR1 is SQVTM and CDR2 is ANQGSEA. V lost 2 bases and J lost 2; bases outside the gene matches: 5.

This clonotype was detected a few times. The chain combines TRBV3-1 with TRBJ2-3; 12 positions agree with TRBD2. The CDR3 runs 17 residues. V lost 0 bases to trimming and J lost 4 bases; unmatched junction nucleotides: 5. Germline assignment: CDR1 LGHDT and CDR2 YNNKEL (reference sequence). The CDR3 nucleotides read TGTGCCAGCAGCCAAGATCTAGCGGGAGGGCCTCCAGATACGCAGTATTTT. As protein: CASSQDLAGGPPDTQYF.

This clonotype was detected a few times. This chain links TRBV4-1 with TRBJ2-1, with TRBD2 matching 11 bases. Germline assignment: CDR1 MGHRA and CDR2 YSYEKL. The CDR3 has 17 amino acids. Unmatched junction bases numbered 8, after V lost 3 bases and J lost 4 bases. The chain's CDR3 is CASSHLGGTSGYNEQFF. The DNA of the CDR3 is TGCGCCAGCAGCCACCTAGGGGGGACTAGCGGTTACAATGAGCAGTTCTTC.

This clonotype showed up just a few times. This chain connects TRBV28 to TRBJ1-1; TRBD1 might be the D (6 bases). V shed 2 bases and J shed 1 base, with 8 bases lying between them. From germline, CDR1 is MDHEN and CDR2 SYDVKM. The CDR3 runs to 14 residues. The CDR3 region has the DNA TGTGCCAGCAGTTTACGCAGGGGGAACACTGAAGCTTTCTTT. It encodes CASSLRRGNTEAFF.

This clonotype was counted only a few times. The chain's CDR3 is CASSEGDSKPYNEQFF. The CDR3 DNA reads TGCGCCAGCAGTGAGGGGGACAGCAAACCCTACAATGAGCAGTTCTTC. The chain couples TRBV10-2 to TRBJ2-1, with 7 bases identical to TRBD1. Germline values: CDR1 WSHSY, CDR2 SAAADI. With V trimmed by 2 bases and J by 2 bases, 6 bases remained unmatched. This CDR3 is 16 amino acids long.

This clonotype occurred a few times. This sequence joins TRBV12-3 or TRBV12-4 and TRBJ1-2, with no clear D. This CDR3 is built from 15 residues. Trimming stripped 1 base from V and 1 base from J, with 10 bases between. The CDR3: CASSLDLRNNYGYTF. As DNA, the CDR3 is TGTGCCAGCAGTTTAGATCTCAGGAATAACTATGGCTACACCTTC.

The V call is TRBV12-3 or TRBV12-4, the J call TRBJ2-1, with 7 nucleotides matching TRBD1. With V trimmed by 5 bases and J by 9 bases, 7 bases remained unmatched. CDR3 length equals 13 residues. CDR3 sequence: CASSQPGGGEQFF. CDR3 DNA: TGTGCCAGCAGTCAACCAGGGGGTGGTGAGCAGTTCTTC.

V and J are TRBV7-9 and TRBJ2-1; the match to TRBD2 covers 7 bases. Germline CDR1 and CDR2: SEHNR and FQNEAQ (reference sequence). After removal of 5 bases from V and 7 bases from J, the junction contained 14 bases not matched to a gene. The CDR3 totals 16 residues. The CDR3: CASSPDSGVAGNEQFF. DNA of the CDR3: TGTGCCAGCAGCCCTGATTCGGGGGTAGCGGGTAATGAGCAGTTCTTC.

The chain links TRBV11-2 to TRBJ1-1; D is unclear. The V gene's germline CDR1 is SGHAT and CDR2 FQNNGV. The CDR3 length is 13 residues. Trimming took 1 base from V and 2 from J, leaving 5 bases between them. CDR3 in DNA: TGTGCCAGCAGCTTAGTGATAAACACTGAAGCTTTCTTT. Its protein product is CASSLVINTEAFF.

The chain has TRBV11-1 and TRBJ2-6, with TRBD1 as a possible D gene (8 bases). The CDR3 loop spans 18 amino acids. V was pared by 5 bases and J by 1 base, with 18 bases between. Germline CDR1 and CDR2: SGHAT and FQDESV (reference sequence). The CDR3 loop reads CASSGGGQVLSGANVLTF. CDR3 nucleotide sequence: TGTGCCAGCAGCGGGGGGGGACAGGTTCTTTCTGGGGCCAACGTCCTGACTTTC.

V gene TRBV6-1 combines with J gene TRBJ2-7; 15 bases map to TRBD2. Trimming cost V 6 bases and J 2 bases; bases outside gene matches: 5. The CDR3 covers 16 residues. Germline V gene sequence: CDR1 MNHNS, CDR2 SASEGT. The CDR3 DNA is TGTGCCAGCAGCCCGGGACTAGCGGGAGGCCCCTACGAGCAGTACTTC. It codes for CASSPGLAGGPYEQYF.

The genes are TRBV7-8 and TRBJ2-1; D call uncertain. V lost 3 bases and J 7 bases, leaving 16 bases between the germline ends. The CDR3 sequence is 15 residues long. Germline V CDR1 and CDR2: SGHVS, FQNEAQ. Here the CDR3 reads CASSLLGLPWNEQFF. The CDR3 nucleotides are TGTGCCAGCAGCTTGTTGGGCCTCCCATGGAATGAGCAGTTCTTC.

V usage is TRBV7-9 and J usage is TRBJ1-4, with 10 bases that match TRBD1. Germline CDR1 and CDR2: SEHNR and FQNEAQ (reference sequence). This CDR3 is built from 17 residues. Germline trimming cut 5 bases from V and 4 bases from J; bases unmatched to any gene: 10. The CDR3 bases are TGTGCCAGCAGCCCTTCCGGGACAGGGGCCGTTAATGAAAAACTGTTTTTT. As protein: CASSPSGTGAVNEKLFF.

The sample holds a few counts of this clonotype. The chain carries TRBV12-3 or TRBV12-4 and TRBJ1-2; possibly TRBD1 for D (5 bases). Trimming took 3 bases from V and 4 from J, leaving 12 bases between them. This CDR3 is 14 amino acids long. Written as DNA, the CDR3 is TGTGCCAGCAGTTTGCCCCGGGACGGCTATGGCTACACCTTC. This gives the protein CASSLPRDGYGYTF.

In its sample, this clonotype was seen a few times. The CDR3 nucleotides are TGTGCCAGTAGTATAGGGGTCGGACTAGCGGTCTACGAGCAGTACTTC. This codes for CASSIGVGLAVYEQYF. The V and J genes are TRBV19 and TRBJ2-7, with 10 bases identical to TRBD2. This CDR3 has 16 amino acids. After removal of 1 base from V and 3 bases from J, the junction contained 6 bases not matched to a gene. Germline V gene data show CDR1 as LNHDA and CDR2 as SQIVND (reference sequence).

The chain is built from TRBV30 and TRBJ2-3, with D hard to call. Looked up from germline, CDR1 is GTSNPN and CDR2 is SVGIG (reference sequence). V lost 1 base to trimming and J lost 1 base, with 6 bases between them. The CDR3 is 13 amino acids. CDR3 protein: CAWSGVGTDTQYF. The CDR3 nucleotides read TGTGCCTGGAGTGGTGTAGGCACAGATACGCAGTATTTT.

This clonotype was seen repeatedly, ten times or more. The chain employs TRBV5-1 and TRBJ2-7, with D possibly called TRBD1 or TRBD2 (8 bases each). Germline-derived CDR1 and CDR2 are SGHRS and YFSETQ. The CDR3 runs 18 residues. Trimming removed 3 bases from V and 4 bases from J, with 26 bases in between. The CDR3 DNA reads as TGCGCCAGCAGCTCCCGGGAGGGACAGGCCAGCTTGTGGTACGAGCAGTACTTC. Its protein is CASSSREGQASLWYEQYF. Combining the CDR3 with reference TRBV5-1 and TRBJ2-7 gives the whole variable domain KAGVTQTPRYLIKTRGQQVTLSCSPISGHRSVSWYQQTPGQGLQFLFEYFSETQRNKGNFPGRFSGRQFSNSRSEMNVSTLELGDSALYLCASSSREGQASLWYEQYFGPGTRLTVT.

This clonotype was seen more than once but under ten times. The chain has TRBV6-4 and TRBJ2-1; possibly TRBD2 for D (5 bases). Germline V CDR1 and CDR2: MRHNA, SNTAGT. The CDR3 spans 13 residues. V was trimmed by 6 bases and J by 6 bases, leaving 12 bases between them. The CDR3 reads CASSLTRGNEQFF. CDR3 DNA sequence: TGTGCCAGCAGCCTGACCCGGGGCAATGAGCAGTTCTTC.

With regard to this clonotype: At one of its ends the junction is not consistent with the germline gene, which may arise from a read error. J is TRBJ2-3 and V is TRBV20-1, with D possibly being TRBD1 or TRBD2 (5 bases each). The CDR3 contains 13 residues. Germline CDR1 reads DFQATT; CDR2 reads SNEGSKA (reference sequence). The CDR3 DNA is TGCAGTTCTAGGGACCTTAGCACAGATACGCAGTATTTT. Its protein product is CSSRDLSTDTQYF.